The 25 T cell receptor beta chains presented below share a single source sample, sequenced in a study of cytomegalovirus exposure and HLA in healthy donors (dated 2017 in TCRdb). The library was prepared using the immunoSEQ multiplex PCR assay. The multiplex PCR relied on a mix of 60 forward primers for TCR Vbeta segments and 13 reverse primers for TCR Jbeta segments. TCRdb stores this immuneACCESS table with in-frame sequences only. Part of the clones is absent; in the studies checked, under half of the shortfall reflects unresolved V genes, and no reason is known for the rest. The table for this sample lists over 150,000 clones; around 79% of them were counted only once. The top ten clones comprise 7.7% of the sample. Sequenced material: PBMCs. The receptors were gathered from a man aged 25 to 40 in good health and CMV-seropositive.

CDR3 in DNA: TGTGCCAGCTCACCGGTGGCCGCAAAGCAAGAGACCCAGTACTTC. Translating gives CASSPVAAKQETQYF. The chain employs TRBV18 and TRBJ2-5; no clear D. Germline V lookup: CDR1 KGHSH, CDR2 LQKENI. The CDR3 loop spans 15 amino acids. Trimming took 3 bases from V and 2 from J, leaving 13 bases between them.

The genes are TRBV28 and TRBJ1-2, with D unresolved. V was shortened by 11 bases and J by 2 bases, with 9 bases between the two germline ends. Germline V CDR1 and CDR2: MDHEN, SYDVKM. This CDR3 comprises 11 residues. Here the CDR3 reads CALGGNYGYTF. The CDR3 DNA follows: TGTGCCCTAGGAGGGAACTATGGCTACACCTTC.

CDR3 nucleotides: TGTGCCAGTAGTATAAGCAGGGGAGATTCACCCCTCCACTTT. It is translated as CASSISRGDSPLHF. The rearrangement uses TRBV19 and TRBJ1-6, with D tentatively TRBD1 (6 bases). CDR1 is LNHDA and CDR2 is SQIVND in the germline V gene (reference sequence). The CDR3 has 14 amino acids. The V gene lost 2 bases and the J gene lost 8 bases, with 10 bases spanning the gap.

The CDR3: CASNPTGSNQPQHF. In DNA form, the CDR3 reads TGTGCCAGCAACCCCACAGGGAGCAATCAGCCCCAGCATTTT. V usage is TRBV6-1 and J usage is TRBJ1-5, with D maybe TRBD1 (6 bases). V was pared by 7 bases and J by 1 base, with 11 bases between. Germline V gene lookup returns CDR1 MNHNS and CDR2 SASEGT. This CDR3 spans 14 amino acids.

The chain employs TRBV30 and TRBJ1-5, with 7 bases that match TRBD1. From germline, CDR1 is GTSNPN and CDR2 SVGIG (reference sequence). Unmatched junction bases numbered 6, after V lost 5 bases and J lost 2 bases. The CDR3 spans 14 residues. CDR3 residues: CAWEKGGGNQPQHF. The CDR3, as DNA: TGTGCCTGGGAAAAAGGGGGCGGCAATCAGCCCCAGCATTTT. Variable domain in full (rest from reference TRBV30 and TRBJ1-5): SQTIHQWPATLVQPVGSPLSLECTVEGTSNPNLYWYRQAAGRGLQLLFYSVGIGQISSEVPQNLSASRPQDRQFILSSKKLLLSDSGFYLCAWEKGGGNQPQHFGDGTRLSIL.

J is TRBJ2-5 and V is TRBV5-1; tentative D call: TRBD1 (6 bases). The CDR3 length is 16 residues. V dropped 1 base and J dropped 1 base, with 14 bases sitting between them. Looked up from germline, CDR1 is SGHRS and CDR2 is YFSETQ. This CDR3 reads CASSLRGSGLQETQYF. DNA of the CDR3: TGCGCCAGCAGCTTGAGGGGGAGTGGGCTCCAAGAGACCCAGTACTTC.

Comment on this clone: Other DNA sequences in the same sample also yield this CDR3. The V gene is TRBV18, the J gene TRBJ1-2; 8 bases align to TRBD1. J was trimmed by 4 bases and V by 4 bases; bases with no gene match: 5. The CDR3 has 14 residues. From germline, CDR1 is KGHSH and CDR2 LQKENI. The CDR3: CASSHADRGYGYTF. The CDR3 DNA reads TGTGCCAGCTCACACGCCGACAGGGGCTATGGCTACACCTTC.

This clone was counted at least ten times. The genes are TRBV10-2 and TRBJ2-7; 7 bases align to TRBD2. The V gene's germline CDR1 is WSHSY and CDR2 SAAADI. This CDR3 is 12 amino acids long. V lost 11 bases, J lost 3 bases, and 7 bases stayed unmatched. The CDR3 region has the DNA TGCGCCTCTGGGGGGGAATACTACGAGCAGTACTTC. It is translated as CASGGEYYEQYF.

The rearrangement uses TRBV27 and TRBJ2-7, with D tentatively TRBD1 (6 bases). The V and J ends lost 2 bases and 3 bases respectively, with 11 bases between them. This CDR3 is 14 amino acids long. Germline assignment: CDR1 MNHEY and CDR2 SMNVEV (reference sequence). CDR3 coding DNA: TGTGCCAGCAGTTTAGGCCAGGGGATCTACGAGCAGTACTTC. It yields the protein CASSLGQGIYEQYF.

The rearrangement uses TRBV2 and TRBJ2-5, with a weak D call TRBD1 (5 bases). The germline V and J ends were trimmed by 5 bases and 4 bases, with 8 bases remaining between them. The germline CDR1 and CDR2 sequences are SNHLY and FYNNEI. This CDR3 is 12 amino acids long. The CDR3 loop is CASSQGLETQYF. Written as DNA, the CDR3 is TGTGCCAGCAGTCAGGGTTTAGAGACCCAGTACTTC. Full variable domain (rest looked up from reference TRBV2 and TRBJ2-5): EPEVTQTPSHQVTQMGQEVILRCVPISNHLYFYWYRQILGQKVEFLVSFYNNEISEKSEIFDDQFSVERPDGSNFTLKIRSTKLEDSAMYFCASSQGLETQYFGPGTRLLVL.

The chain joins TRBV10-2 to TRBJ1-6; D call uncertain. The V end lost 2 bases, the J end lost 2 bases, and 4 bases lay between the germline ends. CDR3 length: 14 amino acids. CDR1 WSHSY and CDR2 SAAADI come from the germline V gene. The CDR3 spells CASSETAYNSPLHF. In DNA form, the CDR3 reads TGCGCCAGCAGTGAGACAGCCTATAATTCACCCCTCCACTTT.

The chain couples TRBV2 to TRBJ2-7; D perhaps matches TRBD2 (6 bases). V lost 0 bases to trimming and J lost 5 bases, with 8 bases between them. This CDR3 has 13 amino acids. Germline values: CDR1 SNHLY, CDR2 FYNNEI. As DNA, the CDR3 is TGTGCCAGCAGTGAAGCGCGGAGGGACGAGCAGTACTTC. It translates to CASSEARRDEQYF.

The chain recombines TRBV28 with TRBJ1-2; 8 nucleotides align to TRBD1. The CDR3 is made up of 15 amino acids. The V and J ends lost 2 bases and 4 bases, in that order; junction bases with no gene match: 6. Germline-derived CDR1 and CDR2 are MDHEN and SYDVKM. This CDR3 reads CASSLAAGGVYGYTF. CDR3 sequence (DNA): TGTGCCAGCAGTTTAGCGGCAGGGGGCGTCTATGGCTACACCTTC.

The V call is TRBV30, the J call TRBJ2-2; D gene unclear. V shed 5 bases and J shed 2 bases, with 12 bases lying between them. Germline assignment: CDR1 GTSNPN and CDR2 SVGIG (reference sequence). This CDR3 has 14 amino acids. The CDR3 loop is CAWGGQINTGELFF. As DNA, the CDR3 is TGTGCCTGGGGCGGCCAAATTAACACCGGGGAGCTGTTTTTT.

This clone was picked up a small number of times. The chain joins TRBV6-1 to TRBJ2-3; D not certain. The CDR3 length is 14 residues. The V gene's germline CDR1 is MNHNS and CDR2 SASEGT. The V end was cut by 4 bases, the J end by 0 bases, with 8 bases between. CDR3 bases: TGTGCCAGCAGTGCTTGGCCGAGCACAGATACGCAGTATTTT. This translates into CASSAWPSTDTQYF.

The rearrangement links TRBV10-2 to TRBJ2-5, with 10 bases identical to TRBD2. This CDR3 is 15 amino acids long. Germline CDR1 reads WSHSY; CDR2 reads SAAADI. The ends lost 3 bases at V and 5 bases at J; junction bases unmatched: 6. CDR3 loop: CASSEAGGPGETQYF. CDR3 DNA: TGCGCCAGCAGTGAAGCGGGAGGGCCAGGGGAGACCCAGTACTTC.

This clone was picked up one time. The J gene is TRBJ2-3, the V gene TRBV2; D is ambiguous. CDR1 and CDR2 from the germline V gene are SNHLY and FYNNEI. V lost 10 bases and J 0 bases, leaving 11 bases between the germline ends. The CDR3 spans 13 residues. CDR3 coding DNA: TGTGCCAATACCAGTTTAAGCACAGATACGCAGTATTTT. Protein sequence: CANTSLSTDTQYF. The entire variable domain, with the rest obtained from reference TRBV2 and TRBJ2-3, is as follows: EPEVTQTPSHQVTQMGQEVILRCVPISNHLYFYWYRQILGQKVEFLVSFYNNEISEKSEIFDDQFSVERPDGSNFTLKIRSTKLEDSAMYFCANTSLSTDTQYFGPGTRLTVL.

The chain recombines TRBV7-9 with TRBJ2-7; a weak D match, TRBD1 (5 bases). CDR1 is SEHNR and CDR2 is FQNEAQ in the germline V gene (reference sequence). The CDR3 is 12 residues long. V gave up 5 bases and J gave up 5 bases, with 10 bases separating them. CDR3 sequence: CASSHQGNEQYF. In DNA, the CDR3 is TGTGCCAGCAGCCACCAGGGCAACGAGCAGTACTTC.

This clone was counted a few times. The chain is built from TRBV2 and TRBJ2-5, with D perhaps matching TRBD1 (6 bases). The V gene's germline CDR1 is SNHLY and CDR2 FYNNEI. This CDR3 has 13 amino acids. Trimming stripped 8 bases from V and 0 bases from J, with 10 bases between. Written as DNA, the CDR3 is TGTGCCAGCGTCCGGGACAACCAAGAGACCCAGTACTTC. Translating it yields CASVRDNQETQYF.

This clone has a handful of counts. The genes are TRBV6-5 and TRBJ2-3, with 12 bases fitting TRBD2. Germline assignment: CDR1 MNHEY and CDR2 SVGAGI. The CDR3 loop spans 16 amino acids. V gave up 2 bases and J gave up 7 bases; unmatched junction bases: 7. CDR3 nucleotide sequence: TGTGCCAGCAGTTACACGACCGGACTAGCGGGGAATACGCAGTATTTT. It codes for CASSYTTGLAGNTQYF.

V usage is TRBV28 and J usage is TRBJ1-3; D is possibly TRBD1 (5 bases). Deletions cut 4 bases from V and 6 bases from J, with 16 bases between. This CDR3 comprises 15 residues. Germline loops: CDR1 MDHEN, CDR2 SYDVKM. CDR3 nucleotides: TGTGCCAGCAGTTCCTCTGACAGCACCCTAAACACCATATATTTT. This sequence encodes CASSSSDSTLNTIYF.

This chain joins TRBV10-3 and TRBJ1-2, with D hard to call. V lost 1 base and J lost 5, with 8 bases in between. The CDR3 length is 13 residues. The germline CDR1 and CDR2 sequences are ENHRY and SYGVKD. In DNA form, the CDR3 reads TGTGCCATCAGTGAGTACGCTGAGTATGGCTACACCTTC. Translated, it gives CAISEYAEYGYTF.

V is TRBV5-8 and J is TRBJ1-5; D unresolved. This CDR3 has 17 amino acids. CDR1 is SGHTS, CDR2 YDEGEE, per germline. Trimming pared 4 bases from V and 0 bases from J, leaving 17 bases between. The DNA for the CDR3 is TGTGCCAGCAGCCCCCGGGTAGCTTCGGATAGCAATCAGCCCCAGCATTTT. This gives the protein CASSPRVASDSNQPQHF.

On this clone: At one end, the junction sequence differs from germline, possibly due to a read error. The rearrangement joins TRBV7-9 to TRBJ1-1, with D possibly matching TRBD1 (6 bases). Germline assignment: CDR1 SEHNR and CDR2 FQNEAQ (reference sequence). This CDR3 is built from 14 residues. The DNA for the CDR3 is TGTGCCAGCACGGAGGACAGCGGGAACTCTGAAGCTTTCTTT. Translation: CASTEDSGNSEAFF.

J is TRBJ1-2 and V is TRBV27, with 9 bases aligning to TRBD1. With V trimmed by 9 bases and J by 4 bases, 0 bases remained unmatched. In germline, CDR1 is MNHEY, CDR2 SMNVEV (reference sequence). The CDR3 spans 11 residues. CDR3 protein: CARDRGYGYTF. CDR3 DNA sequence: TGTGCCAGGGACAGGGGCTATGGCTACACCTTC.